This entry lists 17 T cell receptor beta chains sequenced from one sample in a study of blood T cell repertoires in COVID-19. The method was immunoSEQ multiplex PCR; TCRdb's version includes in-frame clones alone and lacks a portion of them. There are tens of thousands of clones in the sample; 70% to 75% occur only once, and about 14% lies in the top ten. The sample taken for sequencing was peripheral blood. These receptors all stem from a woman in her seventies with acute or convalescent COVID-19.

The chain combines TRBV19 with TRBJ1-5, with D hard to call. Germline values: CDR1 LNHDA, CDR2 SQIVND (reference sequence). Trimming took off 3 bases at V and 2 bases at J, with 8 bases between the two ends. The CDR3 runs to 14 residues. The CDR3 here is CASSMSGGNQPQHF. CDR3 sequence (DNA): TGTGCCAGTAGTATGTCCGGGGGCAATCAGCCCCAGCATTTT.

V is TRBV12-3 or TRBV12-4 and J is TRBJ1-2, with D maybe TRBD1 (6 bases). The CDR3 length is 12 residues. V was shortened by 4 bases and J by 7 bases, with 10 bases between the two germline ends. CDR3 DNA sequence: TGTGCCAGCAGTTCCAACAGGGTTGGCTACACCTTC. Its translation: CASSSNRVGYTF.

The gene calls are TRBV12-3 or TRBV12-4 and TRBJ2-2; D unclear. The CDR3 covers 13 residues. V lost 1 base to trimming and J lost 6 bases, with 6 bases between them. CDR3 in DNA: TGTGCCAGCAGTTTAGAATCCGCCGGGGAGCTGTTTTTT. This sequence encodes CASSLESAGELFF.

The J gene is TRBJ1-6, the V gene TRBV11-2, with 8 bases matching TRBD1. This CDR3 comprises 16 residues. V was clipped by 4 bases and J by 3 bases; unmatched bases: 5. Germline V gives CDR1 SGHAT, CDR2 FQNNGV. The CDR3 loop reads CASSSATGDYNSPLHF. The CDR3 DNA is TGTGCCAGCAGCTCTGCGACAGGGGACTATAATTCACCCCTCCACTTT.

Comment on this clone: This sample also contains other DNA sequences that code for the same CDR3. This chain uses TRBV9 with TRBJ1-5; D not certain. V was pared by 0 bases and J by 1 base, with 5 bases between. Germline V gene lookup returns CDR1 SGDLS and CDR2 YYNGEE. The CDR3 extends over 14 amino acids. The CDR3 sequence is CASSVGGSNQPQHF. The DNA for the CDR3 is TGTGCCAGCAGCGTAGGAGGCAGCAATCAGCCCCAGCATTTT.

The chain carries TRBV19 and TRBJ1-2; tentatively, D is TRBD1 (6 bases). Trimming took 8 bases from V and 0 from J, leaving 13 bases between them. This CDR3 spans 14 amino acids. CDR1 LNHDA and CDR2 SQIVND come from the germline V gene (reference sequence). In DNA form, the CDR3 reads TGTGCCAGTTCACCGACAGGAGCTAACTATGGCTACACCTTC. This encodes CASSPTGANYGYTF. Complete variable domain (other parts from reference TRBV19 and TRBJ1-2): DGGITQSPKYLFRKEGQNVTLSCEQNLNHDAMYWYRQDPGQGLRLIYYSQIVNDFQKGDIAEGYSVSREKKESFPLTVTSAQKNPTAFYLCASSPTGANYGYTFGSGTRLTVV.

This chain joins TRBV7-9 and TRBJ2-7; D not certain. CDR3 length: 11 amino acids. Germline lookup yields CDR1 SEHNR and CDR2 FQNEAQ (reference sequence). The germline V and J ends were trimmed by 4 bases and 2 bases, with 3 bases remaining between them. CDR3 region: CASSSAYEQYF. As DNA, the CDR3 is TGTGCCAGCAGCTCCGCCTACGAGCAGTACTTC.

The rearrangement joins TRBV10-2 to TRBJ1-1; D gene ambiguous. This CDR3 has 13 amino acids. Germline CDR1 and CDR2: WSHSY and SAAADI. Between the trimmed V and J ends, which lost 6 bases and 1 base, there was a span of 9 bases. Here the CDR3 DNA reads TGCGCCAGCAGGGCCGGGAGGAACACTGAAGCTTTCTTT. Translated: CASRAGRNTEAFF.

The chain links TRBV24-1 to TRBJ1-1; 9 bases are shared with TRBD1. The CDR3 is 13 residues long. CDR1 KGHDR and CDR2 SFDVKD come from the germline V gene. V dropped 9 bases and J dropped 1; count of bases not matched to a gene: 2. DNA of the CDR3: TGTGCCACCCAGGACAGGGGGAACACTGAAGCTTTCTTT. Encoded protein: CATQDRGNTEAFF.

The chain links TRBV6-1 to TRBJ2-4, with 8 positions matching TRBD1. Trimming cost V 3 bases and J 0 bases; bases outside gene matches: 4. This CDR3 is 16 amino acids long. Germline V gives CDR1 MNHNS, CDR2 SASEGT. The CDR3 spells CASSDRDRIAKNIQYF. In DNA form, the CDR3 reads TGTGCCAGCAGTGACCGGGACAGGATAGCCAAAAACATTCAGTACTTC.

The rearrangement links TRBV13 to TRBJ2-7; 10 bases are shared with TRBD2. V gave up 6 bases and J gave up 4 bases; unmatched junction bases: 12. The CDR3 consists of 16 residues. Germline V lookup: CDR1 PRHDT, CDR2 FYEKMQ (reference sequence). The CDR3 DNA reads TGTGCCAGCAGGCCCCTGTCGAGTAGCGGGGGGTACGAGCAGTACTTC. Encoded protein: CASRPLSSSGGYEQYF. The full variable domain, in which reference TRBV13 and TRBJ2-7 provide the parts outside the CDR3, is AAGVIQSPRHLIKEKRETATLKCYPIPRHDTVYWYQQGPGQDPQFLISFYEKMQSDKGSIPDRFSAQQFSDYHSELNMSSLELGDSALYFCASRPLSSSGGYEQYFGPGTRLTVT.

V usage is TRBV2 and J usage is TRBJ1-2, with 7 nucleotides matching TRBD1. V lost 6 bases to trimming and J lost 3 bases; unmatched junction nucleotides: 10. Germline V CDR1 and CDR2: SNHLY, FYNNEI. This CDR3 is 15 amino acids long. This CDR3 reads CASSADRLPDYGYTF. DNA for the CDR3: TGTGCCAGCAGCGCGGACAGGTTACCCGACTATGGCTACACCTTC.

The chain recombines TRBV5-8 with TRBJ1-1; possible D gene TRBD1, 5 bases. With 4 bases removed from V and 4 bases from J, the gap between germline ends came to 14 bases. The CDR3 runs to 14 residues. CDR1 and CDR2 from the germline V gene are SGHTS and YDEGEE. In DNA, the CDR3 is TGTGCCAGCAGCCGAATCGGGGGGGGCACTGAAGCTTTCTTT. Translation: CASSRIGGGTEAFF.

The V and J genes are TRBV2 and TRBJ1-2, with 8 nucleotides matching TRBD1. V shed 6 bases, J shed 7 bases, and the junction held 10 bases outside the gene matches. The CDR3 length is 14 residues. Germline assignment: CDR1 SNHLY and CDR2 FYNNEI. The CDR3 spells CASSAQQGAGGYTF. CDR3 sequence (DNA): TGTGCCAGCAGCGCCCAGCAGGGGGCCGGTGGCTACACCTTC.

The chain is built from TRBV18 and TRBJ2-5, with TRBD1 matching over 8 bases. J gave up 6 bases and V 7 bases, and 10 bases lay outside the gene matches. CDR3 length equals 14 residues. CDR1 KGHSH and CDR2 LQKENI come from the germline V gene. The CDR3 sequence: CASYSGQETQTQYF. CDR3 in DNA: TGTGCCAGCTACTCGGGACAGGAAACACAGACCCAGTACTTC.

The V and J genes are TRBV5-8 and TRBJ2-2, with D unclear. Germline assignment: CDR1 SGHTS and CDR2 YDEGEE. CDR3 length: 13 amino acids. V dropped 4 bases and J dropped 8 bases, with 12 bases sitting between them. The CDR3 sequence is CASSPGLRGELFF. DNA of the CDR3: TGTGCCAGCAGCCCGGGTCTACGGGGGGAGCTGTTTTTT.

This chain links TRBV4-1 with TRBJ1-5; 8 bases fit TRBD1. Germline loops: CDR1 MGHRA, CDR2 YSYEKL. V was pared by 4 bases and J by 3 bases, with 8 bases of the junction left unmatched. The CDR3 spans 16 residues. As DNA, the CDR3 is TGCGCCAGCAGCCCTCTCGGGACAGGCTTCAATCAGCCCCAGCATTTT. Translated: CASSPLGTGFNQPQHF.